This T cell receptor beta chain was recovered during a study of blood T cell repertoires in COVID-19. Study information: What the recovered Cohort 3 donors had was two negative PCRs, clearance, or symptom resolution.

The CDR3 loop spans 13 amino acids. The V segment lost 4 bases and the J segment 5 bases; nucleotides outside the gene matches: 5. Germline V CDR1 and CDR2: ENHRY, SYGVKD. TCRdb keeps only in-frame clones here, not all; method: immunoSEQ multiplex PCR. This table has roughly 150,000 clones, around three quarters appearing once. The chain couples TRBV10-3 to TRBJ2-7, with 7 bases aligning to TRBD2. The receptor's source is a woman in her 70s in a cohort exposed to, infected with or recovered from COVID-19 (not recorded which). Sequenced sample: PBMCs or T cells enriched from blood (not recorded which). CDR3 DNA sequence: TGTGCCATCAGTGGGGGAGGGAGCAACGAGCAGTACTTC. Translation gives CAISGGGSNEQYF.